The source of this TCR beta chain is a study of blood T cells in healthy people across ages. Comments on this clonotype: Its matching antigen is unknown.

Through a sample-barcoded 5' primer and a J-beta primer mix, a second PCR was run for roughly 7 to 12 cycles. TCRdb re-derived calls from the 5' RACE reads in MiXCR, one entry per CDR3 protein. The data contain about 1,500,000 distinct CDR3 sequences, 42% of them singletons. Peripheral blood, about 9.3 milliliters per donor, was collected. No fewer than 7 million PBMCs went into each sample. At least 5 micrograms of total RNA were extracted per sample. Study-wide results and caveats: TCR beta diversity correlated strongly with naive T cell percentage.

The sequenced material came from blood. The clonotype comes from a young woman in good health.

The CDR3: CSARDPTSGSDNEQFF. CDR3 in DNA: TGCAGTGCTAGAGACCCGACTAGCGGGAGTGACAATGAGCAGTTCTTC. The V call is TRBV20-1, the J call TRBJ2-1; 12 bases agree with TRBD2. V dropped 0 bases and J dropped 5; count of bases not matched to a gene: 5. Germline CDR1 and CDR2: DFQATT and SNEGSKA (reference sequence). This CDR3 region has 16 residues.